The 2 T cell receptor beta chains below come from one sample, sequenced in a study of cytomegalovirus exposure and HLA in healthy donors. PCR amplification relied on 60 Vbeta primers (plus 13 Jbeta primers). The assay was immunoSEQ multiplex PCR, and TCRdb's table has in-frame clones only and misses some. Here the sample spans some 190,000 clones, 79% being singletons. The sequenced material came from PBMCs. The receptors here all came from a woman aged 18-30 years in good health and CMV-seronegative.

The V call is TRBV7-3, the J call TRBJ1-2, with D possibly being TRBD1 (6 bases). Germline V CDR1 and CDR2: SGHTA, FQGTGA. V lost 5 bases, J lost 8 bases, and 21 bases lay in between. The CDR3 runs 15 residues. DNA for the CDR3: TGTGCCAGCAGCCCTCGGCCCGGACCTCAGGGGGGCTACACCTTC. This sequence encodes CASSPRPGPQGGYTF.

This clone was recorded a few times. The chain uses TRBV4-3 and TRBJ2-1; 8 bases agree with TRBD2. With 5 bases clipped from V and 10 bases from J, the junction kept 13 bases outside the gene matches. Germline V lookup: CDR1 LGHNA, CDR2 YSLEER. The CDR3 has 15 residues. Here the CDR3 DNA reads TGCGCCAGCAGCAGAGGGACTAGGGGGGTTGAGGAGCAGTTCTTC. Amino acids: CASSRGTRGVEEQFF.